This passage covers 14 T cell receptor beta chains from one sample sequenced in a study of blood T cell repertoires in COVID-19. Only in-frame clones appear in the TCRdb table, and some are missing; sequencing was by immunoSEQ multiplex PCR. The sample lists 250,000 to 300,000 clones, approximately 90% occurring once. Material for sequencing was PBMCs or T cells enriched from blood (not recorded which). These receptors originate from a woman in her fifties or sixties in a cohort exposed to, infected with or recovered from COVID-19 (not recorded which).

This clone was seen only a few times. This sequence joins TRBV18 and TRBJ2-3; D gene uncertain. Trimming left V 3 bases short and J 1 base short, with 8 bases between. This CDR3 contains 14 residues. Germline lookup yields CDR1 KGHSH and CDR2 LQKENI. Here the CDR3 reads CASSPTAGTDTQYF. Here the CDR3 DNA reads TGTGCCAGCTCACCGACCGCGGGCACAGATACGCAGTATTTT.

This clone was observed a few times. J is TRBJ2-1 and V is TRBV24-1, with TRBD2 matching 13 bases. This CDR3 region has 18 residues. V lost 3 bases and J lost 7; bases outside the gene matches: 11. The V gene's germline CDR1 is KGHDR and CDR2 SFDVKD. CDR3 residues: CATSDRPGLAGFRNEQFF. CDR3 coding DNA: TGTGCCACCAGTGATCGCCCGGGACTAGCGGGATTCCGGAATGAGCAGTTCTTC.

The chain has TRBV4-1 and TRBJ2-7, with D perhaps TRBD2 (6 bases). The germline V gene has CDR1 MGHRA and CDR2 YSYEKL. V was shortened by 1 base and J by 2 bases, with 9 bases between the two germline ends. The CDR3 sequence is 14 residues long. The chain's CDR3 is CASSQGSSAYEQYF. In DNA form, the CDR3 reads TGCGCCAGCAGCCAAGGCTCTAGCGCCTACGAGCAGTACTTC.

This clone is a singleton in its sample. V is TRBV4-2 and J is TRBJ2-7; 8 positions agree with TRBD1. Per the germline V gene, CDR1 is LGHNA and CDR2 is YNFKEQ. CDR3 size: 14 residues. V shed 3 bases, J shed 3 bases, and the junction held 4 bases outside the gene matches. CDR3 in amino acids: CASSQQDRDYEQYF. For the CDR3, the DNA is TGTGCCAGCAGCCAGCAGGACAGGGACTACGAGCAGTACTTC.

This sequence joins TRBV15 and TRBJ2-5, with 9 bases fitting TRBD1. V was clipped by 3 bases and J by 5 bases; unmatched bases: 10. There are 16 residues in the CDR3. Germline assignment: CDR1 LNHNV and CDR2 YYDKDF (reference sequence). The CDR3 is CATSRPGTGIAETQYF. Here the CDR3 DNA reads TGTGCCACCAGCAGGCCAGGGACAGGGATTGCCGAGACCCAGTACTTC. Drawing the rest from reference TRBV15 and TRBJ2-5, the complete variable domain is DAMVIQNPRYQVTQFGKPVTLSCSQTLNHNVMYWYQQKSSQAPKLLFHYYDKDFNNEADTPDNFQSRRPNTSFCFLDIRSPGLGDTAMYLCATSRPGTGIAETQYFGPGTRLLVL.

The CDR3 coding sequence is TGTGCCAGCAGTTTAGGCGGGAGTTCTGGGGAGCAGTACTTC. It is translated as CASSLGGSSGEQYF. This chain joins TRBV27 and TRBJ2-7, with TRBD2 identical over 7 bases. Unmatched junction bases numbered 8, after V lost 2 bases and J lost 7 bases. Germline assignment: CDR1 MNHEY and CDR2 SMNVEV (reference sequence). This CDR3 contains 14 residues.

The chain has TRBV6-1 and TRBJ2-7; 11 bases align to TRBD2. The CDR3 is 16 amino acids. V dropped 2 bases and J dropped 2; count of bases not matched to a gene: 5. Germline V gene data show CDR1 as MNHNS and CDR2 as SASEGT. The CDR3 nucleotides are TGTGCCAGCAGTGAATTGATAGCGGGAGGGCCCTACGAGCAGTACTTC. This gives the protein CASSELIAGGPYEQYF.

CDR3 sequence: CSVFKRDRYEQYF. CDR3 sequence (DNA): TGCAGCGTTTTTAAGCGGGATCGGTACGAGCAGTACTTC. The chain couples TRBV29-1 to TRBJ2-7; 7 nucleotides agree with TRBD2. With V trimmed by 5 bases and J by 4 bases, 8 bases remained unmatched. The CDR3 runs 13 residues. Per the germline V gene, CDR1 is SQVTM and CDR2 is ANQGSEA.

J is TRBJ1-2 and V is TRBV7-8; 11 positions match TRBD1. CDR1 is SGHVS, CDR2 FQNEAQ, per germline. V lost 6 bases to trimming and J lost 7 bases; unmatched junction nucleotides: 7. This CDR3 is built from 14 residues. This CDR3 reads CASSPTGTGGGYTF. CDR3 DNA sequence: TGTGCCAGCAGTCCGACCGGGACAGGGGGTGGCTACACCTTC.

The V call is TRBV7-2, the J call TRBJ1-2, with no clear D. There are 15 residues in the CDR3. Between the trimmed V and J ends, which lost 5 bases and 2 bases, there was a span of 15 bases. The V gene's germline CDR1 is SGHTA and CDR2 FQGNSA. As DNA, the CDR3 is TGTGCCAGCAGCAAAGCAGGATCCTCAAACTATGGCTACACCTTC. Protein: CASSKAGSSNYGYTF.

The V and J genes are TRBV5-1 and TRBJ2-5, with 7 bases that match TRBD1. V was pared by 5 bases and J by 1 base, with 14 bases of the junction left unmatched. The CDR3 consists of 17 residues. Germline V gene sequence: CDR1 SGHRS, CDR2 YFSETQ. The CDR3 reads CASRPRGGEQFQETQYF. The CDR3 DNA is TGCGCCAGCAGACCGCGAGGGGGCGAACAATTCCAAGAGACCCAGTACTTC.

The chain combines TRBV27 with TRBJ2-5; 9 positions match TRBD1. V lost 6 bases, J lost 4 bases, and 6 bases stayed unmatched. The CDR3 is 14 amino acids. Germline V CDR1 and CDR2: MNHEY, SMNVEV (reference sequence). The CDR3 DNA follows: TGTGCCAGCAGCGCCGGGACAGGGAGAGAGACCCAGTACTTC. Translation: CASSAGTGRETQYF.

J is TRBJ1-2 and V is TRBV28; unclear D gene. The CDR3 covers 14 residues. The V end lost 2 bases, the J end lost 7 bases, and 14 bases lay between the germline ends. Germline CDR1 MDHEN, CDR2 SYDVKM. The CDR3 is CASSLGRGLGGYTF. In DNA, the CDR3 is TGTGCCAGCAGTTTAGGGCGGGGATTAGGTGGCTACACCTTC.

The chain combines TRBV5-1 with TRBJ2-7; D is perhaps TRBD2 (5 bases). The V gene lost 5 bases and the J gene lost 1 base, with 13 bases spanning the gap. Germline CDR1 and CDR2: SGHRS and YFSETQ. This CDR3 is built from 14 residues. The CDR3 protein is CASRVAGRSYEQYF. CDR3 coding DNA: TGCGCCAGCAGGGTTGCGGGCAGATCCTACGAGCAGTACTTC.